This T cell receptor (beta chain) was profiled in a study of chemoradiotherapy in HPV16-positive cancers. Notes on the study in general: Candidate HPV-specific clones and E7-related TCR motifs grew in tumor during treatment. Only a couple of HPV16-positive patients supplied the functional HPV-specificity definition.

The length of the CDR3 is 15 residues. Germline V gives CDR1 SGHRS, CDR2 YFSETQ. Trimming shortened V by 0 bases and J by 0 bases, and 10 bases separated the two germline ends. The table lists this clone with a count of one. As yet, its antigen is unknown. The repertoire was sequenced with immunoSEQ multiplex PCR; TCRdb's copy has only in-frame clones and lacks some. This table holds around 40,000 clones, about 77% found once. Repeated repertoire sampling spanned the course of chemoradiotherapy. The rearrangement joins TRBV5-1 to TRBJ2-7, with D perhaps assigned TRBD1 or TRBD2 (5 bases each). Sequencing was performed on blood, taken from a patient who underwent chemoradiotherapy. The clonotype was recovered from a human donor with HPV-associated anogenital cancer. The chain's CDR3 is CASSLEPGSSYEQYF. The DNA for the CDR3 is TGCGCCAGCAGCTTGGAACCAGGGAGCTCCTACGAGCAGTACTTC.